This T cell receptor (beta chain) stems from a study of quantifying T cell responses using KT2 cells. For the study at large: cDNA was made from DNase-treated RNA using alpha and beta constant primers. The second PCR was a qPCR stopped at a predetermined fluorescence threshold.

This clonotype was recorded a few times. Its antigen remains unidentified. Study-level points and caveats: Input KT2 cell number predicted KT2 alpha and beta sequence counts linearly over several orders of magnitude.

The cDNA 3' end received a ligated oligonucleotide with a UMI. An equimolar mix of RC1.1 and RC1.2 primed the beta chain across TRBC1 and TRBC2. Separate processing of TCR alpha and beta chains began at the second PCR. One entry per CDR3 protein results from TCRdb running MiXCR on the UMI-ligation and nested PCR reads. The sample has 52,000 or so distinct CDR3 sequences; about 12% are singletons. The CDR3 is 13 residues long. Germline V CDR1 and CDR2: KGHDR, SFDVKD. Germline trimming cut 9 bases from V and 8 bases from J; bases unmatched to any gene: 6. KT2, a clone with a known TCR, was spiked into unfractionated PBMC.

The sequencing input was PBMCs spiked with cells of the T cell clone KT2. This receptor was obtained from a human donor. This chain uses TRBV24-1 with TRBJ2-1, with 10 positions matching TRBD1. The CDR3 DNA follows: TGTGCCACCGGACAGGGGGTTAGGGATGAGCAGTTCTTC. It encodes CATGQGVRDEQFF.